This entry concerns a single T cell receptor beta chain. Germline CDR1 is SGHDT and CDR2 is YYEEEE. The V gene lost 0 bases and the J gene lost 0 bases, with 7 bases spanning the gap. CDR3 length: 15 amino acids. The sample is drawn from a study of blood T cell repertoires in COVID-19. Method: immunoSEQ multiplex PCR; TCRdb's copy keeps in-frame clones and lacks some. This table holds around 250,000 clones, 83% found once. Sequences were obtained from peripheral blood. The receptor was isolated from an elderly man with acute or convalescent COVID-19. J is TRBJ1-3 and V is TRBV5-6; no clear D. CDR3 amino acids: CASSLDGSSGNTIYF. In DNA, the CDR3 is TGTGCCAGCAGCTTGGACGGGTCCTCTGGAAACACCATATATTTT.